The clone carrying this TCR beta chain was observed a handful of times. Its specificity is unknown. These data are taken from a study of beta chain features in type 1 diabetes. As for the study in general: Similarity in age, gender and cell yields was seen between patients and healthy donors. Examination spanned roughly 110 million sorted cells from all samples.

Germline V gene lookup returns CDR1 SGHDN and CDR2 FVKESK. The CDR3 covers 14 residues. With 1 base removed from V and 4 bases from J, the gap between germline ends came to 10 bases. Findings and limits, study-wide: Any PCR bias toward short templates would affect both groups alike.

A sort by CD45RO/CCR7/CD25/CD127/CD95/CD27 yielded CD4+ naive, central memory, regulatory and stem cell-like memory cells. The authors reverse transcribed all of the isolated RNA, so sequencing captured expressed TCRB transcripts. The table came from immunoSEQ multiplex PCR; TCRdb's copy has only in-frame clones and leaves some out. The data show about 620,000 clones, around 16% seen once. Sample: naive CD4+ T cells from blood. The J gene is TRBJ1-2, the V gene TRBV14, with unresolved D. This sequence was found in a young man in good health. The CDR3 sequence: CASSQALAVYGYTF. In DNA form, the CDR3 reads TGTGCCAGCAGCCAAGCATTGGCAGTCTATGGCTACACCTTC.